Listed below are T cell receptor beta chains from one sample, sequenced in a study of OX40 agonist ivuxolimab in advanced cancers. Method: immunoSEQ multiplex PCR; TCRdb's copy keeps in-frame clones and lacks some. This table has tens of thousands of clones, around 86% appearing once. The source material was CD4+ or CD8+ T cells sorted from blood, sampled in a trial of the OX40 agonist ivuxolimab. The receptors shown here come from an adult with an advanced solid tumor such as melanoma, head and neck, liver or kidney cancer. Both conserved end residues are trimmed from each CDR3. Fields, in order: V gene, J gene, CDR3 protein.

v_call: TRBV2; j_call: TRBJ1-4; cdr3_aa: ASSAGTVNEKLF
v_call: TRBV18; j_call: TRBJ2-1; cdr3_aa: ASSPPAGTPNEQF
v_call: TRBV18; j_call: TRBJ2-7; cdr3_aa: ASSSREDEQY
v_call: TRBV10-3; j_call: TRBJ1-2; cdr3_aa: AISEPGQGRDYGYT
v_call: TRBV4-1; j_call: TRBJ1-4; cdr3_aa: ASSQAGQLLGPATNEKLF
v_call: TRBV5-1; j_call: TRBJ2-1; cdr3_aa: ASSLGSSGSGNEQF
v_call: TRBV5-4; j_call: TRBJ2-3; cdr3_aa: ASSPGSTDTQY
v_call: TRBV5-6; j_call: TRBJ2-1; cdr3_aa: ASSLRPVEQF
v_call: TRBV6-1; j_call: TRBJ1-2; cdr3_aa: ASSKDYNYGYT
v_call: TRBV10-2; j_call: TRBJ2-1; cdr3_aa: ASSGLAGGLYNEQF
v_call: TRBV2; j_call: TRBJ1-3; cdr3_aa: ASSEGLSGNTIY
v_call: TRBV7-2; j_call: TRBJ1-3; cdr3_aa: ASSLGFYGNTIY
v_call: TRBV5-1; j_call: TRBJ2-5; cdr3_aa: ASSRDRGTGETQY
v_call: TRBV18; j_call: TRBJ2-2; cdr3_aa: ASSPGNGNTGELF
v_call: TRBV10-1; j_call: TRBJ1-3; cdr3_aa: ASSRDSSGNTIY
v_call: TRBV18; j_call: TRBJ2-5; cdr3_aa: ASSPQGSVETQY
v_call: TRBV9; j_call: TRBJ2-3; cdr3_aa: ASRLLAKDTQY
v_call: TRBV7-2; j_call: TRBJ2-5; cdr3_aa: ASSLWGRETQY
v_call: TRBV28; j_call: TRBJ2-7; cdr3_aa: ASSSSSYEQY
v_call: TRBV7-6; j_call: TRBJ2-7; cdr3_aa: ASSVLLAREQY
v_call: TRBV4-2; j_call: TRBJ2-1; cdr3_aa: ASSQGKGTRGNEQF
v_call: TRBV4-1; j_call: TRBJ2-7; cdr3_aa: ASSQGPGKDYEQY
v_call: TRBV18; j_call: TRBJ1-1; cdr3_aa: ASSPQNTEAF
v_call: TRBV30; j_call: TRBJ2-1; cdr3_aa: AWSAGTSGTDEQF
v_call: TRBV6-1; j_call: TRBJ2-2; cdr3_aa: ASSGSGHGELF
v_call: TRBV6-1; j_call: TRBJ1-1; cdr3_aa: ASSTGQGANTEAF
v_call: TRBV28; j_call: TRBJ2-3; cdr3_aa: ASSFTDTQY
v_call: TRBV28; j_call: TRBJ1-2; cdr3_aa: ASSIQGVGYT
v_call: TRBV7-6; j_call: TRBJ2-5; cdr3_aa: ASRSTGAETQY
v_call: TRBV27; j_call: TRBJ1-1; cdr3_aa: ASSPGGGIFTEAF
v_call: TRBV2; j_call: TRBJ2-2; cdr3_aa: ASSPGQGGTGELF
v_call: TRBV28; j_call: TRBJ1-3; cdr3_aa: ASSAPGQQLNTIY
v_call: TRBV7-9; j_call: TRBJ2-5; cdr3_aa: ASSLQGRSGTQY
v_call: TRBV6-4; j_call: TRBJ2-2; cdr3_aa: ASSEGGDTGELF
v_call: TRBV5-4; j_call: TRBJ1-2; cdr3_aa: ASSLTANYGYT
v_call: TRBV2; j_call: TRBJ2-7; cdr3_aa: ASSELPPSAMGY
v_call: TRBV5-5; j_call: TRBJ1-2; cdr3_aa: ASSTDLLNYGYT
v_call: TRBV2; j_call: TRBJ2-3; cdr3_aa: ASGLLRASGRRTDTQY
v_call: TRBV18; j_call: TRBJ2-3; cdr3_aa: ASSPATSGDTQY
v_call: TRBV28; j_call: TRBJ2-3; cdr3_aa: ASSLFTSSTDTQY
v_call: TRBV4-1; j_call: TRBJ2-7; cdr3_aa: ASSPGTEVYEQY
v_call: TRBV7-9; j_call: TRBJ2-5; cdr3_aa: ASSFGSGGGETQY
v_call: TRBV10-3; j_call: TRBJ2-5; cdr3_aa: AISESTGTSQETQY
v_call: TRBV5-1; j_call: TRBJ1-1; cdr3_aa: ASSAQTTNTEAF
v_call: TRBV11-2; j_call: TRBJ2-1; cdr3_aa: ASSLAGNNEQF
v_call: TRBV5-1; j_call: TRBJ2-1; cdr3_aa: ASSLGQGPIAHEQF
v_call: TRBV27; j_call: TRBJ2-6; cdr3_aa: ASRTLQRSGANVLT
v_call: TRBV19; j_call: TRBJ2-3; cdr3_aa: ASSMVQGTDTQY
v_call: TRBV11-3; j_call: TRBJ2-3; cdr3_aa: ASSLMGGSTDTQY
v_call: TRBV19; j_call: TRBJ2-3; cdr3_aa: ASSIRGMMDTQY
v_call: TRBV28; j_call: TRBJ1-4; cdr3_aa: ASRDRLEKLF
v_call: TRBV21-1; j_call: TRBJ2-3; cdr3_aa: ASSKTSGRFTSTDTQY
v_call: TRBV13; j_call: TRBJ2-3; cdr3_aa: ASSDRSGLGSTTDTQY
v_call: TRBV19; j_call: TRBJ2-3; cdr3_aa: ASSTIAGGPTDTQY
v_call: TRBV5-5; j_call: TRBJ2-7; cdr3_aa: ASSLGSDGWYEQY
v_call: TRBV29-1; j_call: TRBJ2-3; cdr3_aa: SGTGASTDTQY
v_call: TRBV7-2; j_call: TRBJ1-2; cdr3_aa: ASSAGQGEPGYT
v_call: TRBV6-5; j_call: TRBJ2-7; cdr3_aa: ASSNRGYEQY